The 30 T cell receptor beta chains presented below share a single source sample, sequenced in a study of T-cell reconstitution after alpha-beta-depleted transplantation in children. Library preparation (for TCRbeta) was performed with unique molecular identifiers. Via MiXCR, TCRdb re-called the PCR reads, giving one row per CDR3 protein. Altogether some 500,000 distinct CDR3 sequences are present, approximately 20% being singletons, with the ten largest covering approximately 3%. Sequenced here: PBMCs from the stem cell graft donor, sampled from the stem cell graft. The receptors here all came from a human donor who donated a stem cell graft to a child with acute lymphoblastic leukemia.

The chain has TRBV7-6 and TRBJ2-7; D is unresolved. The CDR3 contains 14 residues. The V and J ends lost 0 bases and 2 bases respectively, with 8 bases between them. Germline CDR1 reads SGHVS; CDR2 reads FNYEAQ. CDR3: CASSLAASTYEQYF. CDR3 DNA: TGTGCCAGCAGCTTAGCGGCCAGCACCTACGAGCAGTACTTC. The variable domain in full, completed from reference TRBV7-6 and TRBJ2-7, reads GAGVSQSPRYKVTKRGQDVALRCDPISGHVSLYWYRQALGQGPEFLTYFNYEAQQDKSGLPNDRFSAERPEGSISTLTIQRTEQRDSAMYRCASSLAASTYEQYFGPGTRLTVT.

About this clonotype itself: One end of the junction fails to match germline, which may point to a read error. The chain uses TRBV6-6 and TRBJ1-2; D unclear. The CDR3 is 12 residues long. Looked up from germline, CDR1 is MNHNY and CDR2 is SVGAGI (reference sequence). The CDR3 bases are TGTGCCAGCAGTTACCTGGGGTCTGGCGACACCTTC. Amino acids: CASSYLGSGDTF.

This clonotype has a count of ten or more. V gene TRBV12-3 or TRBV12-4 combines with J gene TRBJ1-6; D is possibly TRBD1 (6 bases). This CDR3 region has 14 residues. V was shortened by 3 bases and J by 5 bases, with 8 bases between the two germline ends. CDR3 residues: CASSFTGHNSPLHF. The CDR3 coding sequence is TGTGCCAGCAGTTTTACAGGGCATAATTCACCCCTCCACTTT.

The chain couples TRBV5-1 to TRBJ1-6, with 8 nucleotides matching TRBD1. From germline, CDR1 is SGHRS and CDR2 YFSETQ. V trimming: 3 bases; J trimming: 9 bases; junction bases outside the gene matches: 11. The CDR3 is made up of 16 amino acids. CDR3 bases: TGCGCCAGCAGCTCCACGGGACAGGCCTTAGGTTCACCCCTCCACTTT. Amino acid sequence: CASSSTGQALGSPLHF.

The J gene is TRBJ1-1, the V gene TRBV5-1; TRBD1 is a possible D gene (5 bases). In germline, CDR1 is SGHRS, CDR2 YFSETQ. V lost 4 bases and J lost 0, with 10 bases in between. CDR3 length: 14 residues. The CDR3 bases are TGCGCCAGCAGCGGGGGGAGAATGAACACTGAAGCTTTCTTT. This sequence encodes CASSGGRMNTEAFF.

This sequence joins TRBV7-2 and TRBJ1-2, with 7 bases that match TRBD1. CDR1 and CDR2 from the germline V gene are SGHTA and FQGNSA. The CDR3 sequence is 12 residues long. Germline trimming cut 5 bases from V and 8 bases from J; bases unmatched to any gene: 5. In nucleotides, the CDR3 is TGTGCCAGCAGCGTGCGGGACAGAGGCTACACCTTC. As protein: CASSVRDRGYTF.

This chain uses TRBV20-1 with TRBJ2-1; D is possibly TRBD2 (6 bases). Germline CDR1 and CDR2: DFQATT and SNEGSKA (reference sequence). The CDR3 spans 14 residues. Trimming cost V 4 bases and J 6 bases, with 16 bases left between them. The CDR3 here is CSATREPLFNEQFF. The DNA for the CDR3 is TGCAGTGCTACCCGGGAGCCACTTTTCAATGAGCAGTTCTTC.

V and J are TRBV2 and TRBJ2-2, with D perhaps matching TRBD2 (5 bases). The CDR3 contains 13 residues. Germline CDR1 and CDR2: SNHLY and FYNNEI. The V end was cut by 3 bases, the J end by 4 bases, with 6 bases between. CDR3 amino acids: CASSDRGTGELFF. CDR3 sequence (DNA): TGTGCCAGCAGTGATCGGGGCACCGGGGAGCTGTTTTTT. The whole variable domain, remainder taken from reference TRBV2 and TRBJ2-2, is EPEVTQTPSHQVTQMGQEVILRCVPISNHLYFYWYRQILGQKVEFLVSFYNNEISEKSEIFDDQFSVERPDGSNFTLKIRSTKLEDSAMYFCASSDRGTGELFFGEGSRLTVL.

The rearrangement uses TRBV27 and TRBJ2-5; weak D call: TRBD1 (6 bases). Between the trimmed V and J ends, which lost 5 bases and 6 bases, there was a span of 22 bases. The CDR3 contains 16 residues. Germline assignment: CDR1 MNHEY and CDR2 SMNVEV (reference sequence). The CDR3 nucleotides are TGTGCCAGCAGTCCGACCCTTGCAACAGGGCCGAAGACCCAGTACTTC. Residues: CASSPTLATGPKTQYF.

The genes are TRBV4-1 and TRBJ2-7; 8 bases fit TRBD1. The ends lost 4 bases at V and 6 bases at J; junction bases unmatched: 5. The CDR3 spans 13 residues. The V gene's germline CDR1 is MGHRA and CDR2 YSYEKL. The CDR3 protein is CASSPGTGAEQYF. CDR3 DNA sequence: TGCGCCAGCAGCCCGGGGACAGGCGCCGAGCAGTACTTC.

This clonotype was detected only a few times. The CDR3 is CSARGPAGTYDYNEQFF. In DNA form, the CDR3 reads TGCAGTGCTAGAGGCCCTGCCGGGACTTATGATTACAATGAGCAGTTCTTC. The J gene is TRBJ2-1, the V gene TRBV20-1; TRBD2 might be the D (6 bases). This CDR3 is 17 amino acids long. The V gene's germline CDR1 is DFQATT and CDR2 SNEGSKA (reference sequence). The V end was cut by 1 base, the J end by 4 bases, with 20 bases between.

This chain links TRBV12-3 or TRBV12-4 with TRBJ1-1; 8 positions match TRBD1. This CDR3 is 15 amino acids long. V shed 1 base, J shed 4 bases, and the junction held 5 bases outside the gene matches. CDR3 protein: CASSLDTGGSTEAFF. The DNA of the CDR3 is TGTGCCAGCAGTTTAGACACAGGGGGTAGCACTGAAGCTTTCTTT.

This clonotype occurred a few times. The V call is TRBV3-1, the J call TRBJ2-1; TRBD2 matches at 15 bases. This CDR3 comprises 18 residues. Trimming removed 0 bases from V and 3 bases from J; junction bases left unmatched: 3. Germline CDR1 reads LGHDT; CDR2 reads YNNKEL (reference sequence). CDR3 sequence: CASSQDGLAGGFYNEQFF. The CDR3 DNA sequence: TGTGCCAGCAGCCAAGACGGACTAGCGGGAGGGTTCTACAATGAGCAGTTCTTC.

This chain links TRBV6-1 with TRBJ1-6, with D unresolved. The CDR3 totals 13 residues. Germline CDR1 MNHNS, CDR2 SASEGT. Trimming cost V 7 bases and J 4 bases, with 8 bases left between them. The CDR3 DNA sequence: TGTGCCAGCACCCTCAATTATAATTCACCCCTCCACTTT. Its protein is CASTLNYNSPLHF.

This clonotype was picked up a small number of times. CDR3 sequence reads: CASSYPNPRTGTTDTQYF. CDR3 DNA: TGTGCCAGCAGCTATCCCAACCCAAGGACTGGCACCACAGATACGCAGTATTTT. This chain joins TRBV5-5 and TRBJ2-3; a possible D gene is TRBD2 (5 bases). The CDR3 covers 18 residues. Germline lookup yields CDR1 SGHKS and CDR2 YYEKEE (reference sequence). Trimming removed 3 bases from V and 2 bases from J, with 22 bases in between.

This clonotype was observed a few times. V usage is TRBV27 and J usage is TRBJ1-1; tentatively, D is TRBD1 (6 bases). CDR1 is MNHEY and CDR2 is SMNVEV in the germline V gene (reference sequence). This CDR3 is 16 amino acids long. Trimming stripped 4 bases from V and 5 bases from J, with 20 bases between. The CDR3 is CASSSDSRGRRTEAFF. The DNA for the CDR3 is TGTGCCAGCAGTTCGGATTCCAGGGGTCGGAGGACTGAAGCTTTCTTT.

This clonotype was found a few times. This CDR3 is CASSSFLGGYVDTQYF. The DNA of the CDR3 is TGTGCCAGCAGTTCTTTTCTAGGGGGCTACGTGGATACGCAGTATTTT. The chain carries TRBV27 and TRBJ2-3; 7 nucleotides agree with TRBD1. The CDR3 loop spans 16 amino acids. Per the germline V gene, CDR1 is MNHEY and CDR2 is SMNVEV (reference sequence). Trimming took 4 bases from V and 6 from J; bases not matched to a gene: 13.

The chain couples TRBV5-1 to TRBJ1-1, with 10 bases that match TRBD1. The CDR3 has 16 residues. With 5 bases clipped from V and 5 bases from J, the junction kept 12 bases outside the gene matches. Germline CDR1 is SGHRS and CDR2 is YFSETQ. The CDR3 sequence is CASSPLGQGLGTEAFF. In DNA, the CDR3 is TGCGCCAGCAGTCCCTTGGGACAGGGGCTGGGGACTGAAGCTTTCTTT.

The chain links TRBV5-1 to TRBJ2-3; D perhaps matches TRBD2 (6 bases). V lost 4 bases to trimming and J lost 3 bases, with 21 bases between them. CDR1 and CDR2 from the germline V gene are SGHRS and YFSETQ. This CDR3 has 17 residues. CDR3 DNA: TGCGCCAGCAGCCTTCCTCCGAAAAGCGGGCGAACAGATACGCAGTATTTT. The encoded protein is CASSLPPKSGRTDTQYF. Together with reference TRBV5-1 and TRBJ2-3, the CDR3 gives the full variable domain: KAGVTQTPRYLIKTRGQQVTLSCSPISGHRSVSWYQQTPGQGLQFLFEYFSETQRNKGNFPGRFSGRQFSNSRSEMNVSTLELGDSALYLCASSLPPKSGRTDTQYFGPGTRLTVL.

CDR3 in amino acids: CASSLGLSGSTDTQYF. The CDR3, as DNA: TGCGCCAGCAGCTTGGGCCTTAGCGGGAGCACAGATACGCAGTATTTT. This chain connects TRBV5-1 to TRBJ2-3, with 7 bases fitting TRBD2. The germline V gene encodes CDR1 SGHRS and CDR2 YFSETQ. Trimming took 0 bases from V and 0 from J; bases not matched to a gene: 4. The CDR3 is 16 amino acids.

This clonotype was seen a single time. J is TRBJ2-6 and V is TRBV6-1; D might be TRBD2 (6 bases). In germline, CDR1 is MNHNS, CDR2 SASEGT. V gave up 7 bases and J gave up 0 bases, with 10 bases separating them. This CDR3 region has 15 residues. CDR3 sequence: CASTFGSSGANVLTF. The CDR3 bases are TGTGCCAGCACCTTCGGGAGCTCTGGGGCCAACGTCCTGACTTTC.

This clonotype was seen at least ten times. The chain employs TRBV5-1 and TRBJ2-3; TRBD2 aligns across 8 bases. Germline V gene lookup returns CDR1 SGHRS and CDR2 YFSETQ. The V gene end was trimmed by 0 bases and the J gene end by 4 bases; junction bases not matched to a gene: 10. CDR3 length: 17 residues. The CDR3 loop is CASSLAPSGRVADTQYF. The CDR3 bases are TGCGCCAGCAGCTTGGCGCCCAGCGGGAGAGTCGCAGATACGCAGTATTTT.

This chain joins TRBV11-2 and TRBJ2-5; a possible D gene is TRBD2 (5 bases). Germline V lookup: CDR1 SGHAT, CDR2 FQNNGV. V shed 3 bases and J shed 4 bases, with 15 bases lying between them. The CDR3 covers 15 residues. The CDR3 sequence is CASSFSRTPRETQYF. As DNA, the CDR3 is TGTGCCAGCAGCTTCTCTAGGACTCCCCGAGAGACCCAGTACTTC.

The chain has TRBV20-1 and TRBJ1-5; 8 bases are a match to TRBD1. The CDR3 length is 15 residues. Trimming removed 3 bases from V and 7 bases from J; junction bases left unmatched: 11. Germline V lookup: CDR1 DFQATT, CDR2 SNEGSKA (reference sequence). DNA for the CDR3: TGCAGTGCTAGCGCCCCCAGGGGGCAAAGGCAGCCCCAGCATTTT. Encoded protein: CSASAPRGQRQPQHF.

This clonotype occurred a few times. J is TRBJ2-7 and V is TRBV7-2; TRBD2 might be the D (6 bases). The CDR3 is 14 residues long. The ends were cut back, 3 bases at V and 6 bases at J, with 15 bases in the middle. Germline V gene sequence: CDR1 SGHTA, CDR2 FQGNSA. CDR3 sequence: CASSLGGKKGEQYF. CDR3 sequence (DNA): TGTGCCAGCAGCTTGGGCGGGAAGAAGGGCGAGCAGTACTTC.

The chain links TRBV7-9 to TRBJ2-7, with D unclear. The CDR3 has 12 amino acids. Looked up from germline, CDR1 is SEHNR and CDR2 is FQNEAQ (reference sequence). V lost 5 bases, J lost 2 bases, and 7 bases lay in between. The CDR3 DNA reads TGTGCCAGCAGCCAATCCCCCTACGAGCAGTACTTC. As protein: CASSQSPYEQYF.

This clonotype has just a few counts. V and J are TRBV5-1 and TRBJ2-1; 8 bases fit TRBD2. Trimming at V came to 2 bases and at J to 10 bases, leaving 23 bases not matched to a gene. The V gene's germline CDR1 is SGHRS and CDR2 YFSETQ. CDR3 length equals 19 residues. CDR3: CASSLRGGRTSRPQIEQFF. The CDR3, as DNA: TGCGCCAGCAGCTTACGAGGCGGAAGGACTAGCAGACCCCAGATCGAGCAGTTCTTC.

This clonotype was observed at least ten times. CDR3 in DNA: TGTGCCACCAGCAGTGTGAGGGGGCGTTTCGAGCAGTACTTC. It codes for CATSSVRGRFEQYF. This sequence joins TRBV15 and TRBJ2-7; 7 bases map to TRBD1. This CDR3 region has 14 residues. Germline V gene lookup returns CDR1 LNHNV and CDR2 YYDKDF (reference sequence). After removal of 3 bases from V and 6 bases from J, the junction contained 8 bases not matched to a gene.

This clonotype occurred a few times. This chain uses TRBV29-1 with TRBJ2-7; D is uncertain. V dropped 7 bases and J dropped 1 base, with 17 bases sitting between them. Per germline, CDR1 SQVTM and CDR2 ANQGSEA. The CDR3 is 14 residues long. CDR3 DNA sequence: TGCAGCGCCCCTAGGGTGGGCAGGTCCTACGAGCAGTACTTC. As protein: CSAPRVGRSYEQYF.

This clonotype showed up just a few times. The chain joins TRBV5-1 to TRBJ2-2; 9 bases align to TRBD1. This CDR3 has 17 amino acids. The ends lost 3 bases at V and 5 bases at J; junction bases unmatched: 11. Germline V gene sequence: CDR1 SGHRS, CDR2 YFSETQ. The CDR3 DNA reads TGCGCCAGCAGCTGGGACAGGGACACCGTTTGGACCGGGGAGCTGTTTTTT. It specifies CASSWDRDTVWTGELFF.